These T cell receptor beta chains were read from a single sample in a study of Graves' ophthalmopathy and Graves' hyperthyroidism. MiXCR, run by TCRdb on the multiplex PCR reads, gives a single entry per CDR3 protein. The data show approximately 500,000 distinct CDR3 sequences, approximately 15% seen once. Sequencing was done on a sample of blood. The receptor set was obtained from a woman younger than 45 with Graves' ophthalmopathy. Both conserved end residues are part of each CDR3. Fields, in order: D gene, V gene, clone size, J gene, CDR3 DNA, CDR3 protein. A D gene is named only where the DNA matches it firmly. The size of a clone is reported for some rows only, either as once, few or many, or as a class for expanded clones.

D: .
V: TRBV27
size: many
J: TRBJ1-2
DNA: TGTGCCAGCAGTTTGACGGGGGAGAATGGCTACACCTTC
CDR3: CASSLTGENGYTF

D: .
V: TRBV2
size: .
J: TRBJ1-1
DNA: TGTGCCAGCAGTGTGAGAGGGCTCATCACTGAAGCTTTCTTT
CDR3: CASSVRGLITEAFF

D: TRBD1
V: TRBV20-1
size: .
J: TRBJ1-3
DNA: TGCAGTGCTACAGGGGGCCTCAACACCATATATTTT
CDR3: CSATGGLNTIYF

D: TRBD1
V: TRBV3-1
size: many
J: TRBJ1-1
DNA: TGTGCCAGCAGCCAAGGCAGGGGGCGAACTGAAGCTTTCTTT
CDR3: CASSQGRGRTEAFF

D: TRBD1
V: TRBV28
size: many
J: TRBJ1-2
DNA: TGTGCCAGCAATTCGGAGGGACAGTCAAACTATGGCTACACCTTC
CDR3: CASNSEGQSNYGYTF

D: .
V: TRBV20-1
size: many
J: TRBJ1-1
DNA: TGCAGTGCTCCCGGGGTGTTGAACACTGAAGCTTTCTTT
CDR3: CSAPGVLNTEAFF

D: .
V: TRBV7-2
size: .
J: TRBJ2-7
DNA: TGTGCCAGCAGCTTTTCCGACGCTGTGGAGCAGTACTTC
CDR3: CASSFSDAVEQYF

D: .
V: TRBV15
size: many
J: TRBJ2-7
DNA: TGTGCCACCAGCCGCTCCTCCGGCAGCTCCTACGAGCAGTACTTC
CDR3: CATSRSSGSSYEQYF

D: .
V: TRBV4-2
size: many
J: TRBJ1-1
DNA: TGTGCCAGCAGCCAGGGTAGCGCTGAAGCTTTCTTT
CDR3: CASSQGSAEAFF

D: .
V: TRBV25-1
size: .
J: TRBJ2-2
DNA: TGCGCCAGTCAATTAAAAGGGGGTGCCGGGGAGCTGTTTTTT
CDR3: CASQLKGGAGELFF

D: TRBD1
V: TRBV5-6
size: few
J: TRBJ1-2
DNA: TGTGCCAGCAGCTGGGGGGTGACAGGGGTTGGGCGTGGCTACACCTTC
CDR3: CASSWGVTGVGRGYTF

D: .
V: TRBV12-3/TRBV12-4
size: many
J: TRBJ1-6
DNA: TGTGCCAGCAGTCCCTTGGGGGCCCAAGCCAATTCACCCCTCCACTTT
CDR3: CASSPLGAQANSPLHF

D: .
V: TRBV7-9
size: few
J: TRBJ2-5
DNA: TGTGCCAGCACCGTAGAGGCGATAAAGACCCAGTACTTC
CDR3: CASTVEAIKTQYF

D: TRBD1
V: TRBV6-1
size: .
J: TRBJ2-7
DNA: TGTGCCAGCAGAAGGACAGGGAAGTACGAGCAGTACTTC
CDR3: CASRRTGKYEQYF

D: TRBD1
V: TRBV24-1
size: .
J: TRBJ1-5
DNA: TGTGCCACCAGTGATCGGACAGGGGACCGGAATCAGCCCCAGCATTTT
CDR3: CATSDRTGDRNQPQHF

D: .
V: TRBV4-2
size: .
J: TRBJ2-7
DNA: TGTGCCAGCAGCCAAGACAGGAGCTCCTACGAGCAGTACTTC
CDR3: CASSQDRSSYEQYF

D: TRBD2
V: TRBV20-1
size: many
J: TRBJ2-5
DNA: TGCAGTGCTAGGGGACTACGGGAGACCCAGTACTTC
CDR3: CSARGLRETQYF

D: TRBD2
V: TRBV28
size: many
J: TRBJ2-7
DNA: TGTGCCAGCGGGCGGGGGGCCTACGAGCAGTACTTC
CDR3: CASGRGAYEQYF

D: .
V: TRBV24-1
size: many
J: TRBJ1-2
DNA: TGTGCCACCAGTGATCCTTCCAGGGATCATGGCTACACCTTC
CDR3: CATSDPSRDHGYTF

D: TRBD2
V: TRBV11-2
size: many
J: TRBJ2-5
DNA: TGTGCCAGCAGCGGACTAGCGGGGGGAGAAGAGACCCAGTACTTC
CDR3: CASSGLAGGEETQYF

D: .
V: TRBV27
size: many
J: TRBJ2-7
DNA: TGTGCCAGCAGTTTATCCAGAACCAACGAGCAGTACTTC
CDR3: CASSLSRTNEQYF

D: TRBD2
V: TRBV27
size: .
J: TRBJ2-2
DNA: TGTGCCAGCAGTTCGGGACTAGCGGGAGCGGGCGGGGAGCTGTTTTTT
CDR3: CASSSGLAGAGGELFF

D: .
V: TRBV5-1
size: many
J: TRBJ2-5
DNA: TGCGCCAGCAGCTTTTTTGGGGATGCGGAGACCCAGTACTTC
CDR3: CASSFFGDAETQYF

D: .
V: TRBV7-3
size: many
J: TRBJ2-2
DNA: TGTGCCAGCAGCTCCCCCGAGGGGCTGTACACCGGGGAGCTGTTTTTT
CDR3: CASSSPEGLYTGELFF